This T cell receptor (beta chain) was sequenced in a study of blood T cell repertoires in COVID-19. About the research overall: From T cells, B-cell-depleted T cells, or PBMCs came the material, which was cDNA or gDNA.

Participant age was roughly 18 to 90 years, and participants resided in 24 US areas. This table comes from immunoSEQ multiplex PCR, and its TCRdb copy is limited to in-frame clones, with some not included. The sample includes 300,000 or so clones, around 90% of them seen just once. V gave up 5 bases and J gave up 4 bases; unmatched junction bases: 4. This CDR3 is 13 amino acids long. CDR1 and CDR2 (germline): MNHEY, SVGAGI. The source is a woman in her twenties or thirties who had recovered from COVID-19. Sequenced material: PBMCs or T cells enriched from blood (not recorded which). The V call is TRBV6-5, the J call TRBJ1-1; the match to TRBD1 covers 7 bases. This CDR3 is CASSIQGSTEAFF. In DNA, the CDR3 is TGTGCCAGCAGTATACAGGGGTCCACTGAAGCTTTCTTT.